A single sample gave rise to the 24 T cell receptor beta chains below, sequenced in a study of OX40 agonist ivuxolimab in advanced cancers. Clones were sequenced by immunoSEQ multiplex PCR, and TCRdb holds only the in-frame ones, with some missing. The table records about 61,000 clones, around 93% of them present only once. The sequencing here drew on CD4+ or CD8+ T cells sorted from blood, taken in a trial of the OX40 agonist ivuxolimab. The origin of the receptors is an adult with an advanced solid tumor such as melanoma, head and neck, liver or kidney cancer.

A word on this clone: One junction end does not reproduce the germline sequence, and a read error may be involved. This chain joins TRBV5-4 and TRBJ1-4, with D perhaps matching TRBD1 (6 bases). The germline V gene encodes CDR1 SGHNT and CDR2 YYREEE (reference sequence). The CDR3 contains 14 residues. DNA of the CDR3: TGTGCCAGCAGCTTGGGAGGGACACCTGAAAGACTGTTTTTT. Amino acids: CASSLGGTPERLFF.

This chain links TRBV28 with TRBJ1-5, with 9 nucleotides matching TRBD1. The CDR3 extends over 15 amino acids. Germline CDR1 is MDHEN and CDR2 is SYDVKM. V lost 7 bases and J lost 4; bases outside the gene matches: 8. The CDR3 region has the DNA TGTGCCAGCATCGACAGGGGGGTCAGAAATCAGCCCCAGCATTTT. It yields the protein CASIDRGVRNQPQHF.

The V and J genes are TRBV30 and TRBJ1-2; no clear D. V was trimmed by 0 bases and J by 1 base, leaving 12 bases between them. Per germline, CDR1 GTSNPN and CDR2 SVGIG (reference sequence). The CDR3 has 15 residues. CDR3 amino acids: CAWSVTRTLNYGYTF. As DNA, the CDR3 is TGTGCCTGGAGTGTGACCAGGACTCTTAACTATGGCTACACCTTC.

The V call is TRBV30, the J call TRBJ2-1; 11 bases are shared with TRBD2. Looked up from germline, CDR1 is GTSNPN and CDR2 is SVGIG (reference sequence). V lost 3 bases to trimming and J lost 1 base; unmatched junction nucleotides: 8. This CDR3 comprises 17 residues. The CDR3 protein is CAWRDSGGAVSYNEQFF. CDR3 DNA sequence: TGTGCCTGGAGGGATAGCGGGGGGGCGGTTTCCTACAATGAGCAGTTCTTC.

The chain is built from TRBV10-2 and TRBJ1-2; TRBD1 matches at 7 bases. The CDR3 runs 14 residues. After removal of 7 bases from V and 0 bases from J, the junction contained 5 bases not matched to a gene. Germline CDR1 and CDR2: WSHSY and SAAADI. CDR3 residues: CASTTGTANYGYTF. CDR3 DNA: TGCGCCAGCACAACGGGGACAGCTAACTATGGCTACACCTTC.

The V call is TRBV6-5, the J call TRBJ2-1; 11 bases line up with TRBD2. The CDR3 runs 16 residues. Germline V gene sequence: CDR1 MNHEY, CDR2 SVGAGI. The V gene end was trimmed by 0 bases and the J gene end by 9 bases; junction bases not matched to a gene: 7. This CDR3 reads CASSYSYSGRGGEQFF. The CDR3 DNA is TGTGCCAGCAGTTACTCATATAGCGGGAGGGGCGGTGAGCAGTTCTTC.

The chain combines TRBV5-8 with TRBJ1-5, with 8 bases that match TRBD1. Germline values: CDR1 SGHTS, CDR2 YDEGEE. This CDR3 has 16 residues. V gave up 2 bases and J gave up 3 bases; unmatched junction bases: 7. CDR3 loop: CASSLPGQAYNQPQHF. DNA for the CDR3: TGTGCCAGCAGCTTACCGGGACAGGCATACAATCAGCCCCAGCATTTT. Drawing the rest from reference TRBV5-8 and TRBJ1-5, the complete variable domain is EAGVTQSPTHLIKTRGQQATLRCSPISGHTSVYWYQQALGLGLQFLLWYDEGEERNRGNFPPRFSGRQFPNYSSELNVNALELEDSALYLCASSLPGQAYNQPQHFGDGTRLSIL.

V gene TRBV6-5 combines with J gene TRBJ1-6; 8 bases map to TRBD1. Trimming removed 6 bases from V and 7 bases from J; junction bases left unmatched: 5. Per germline, CDR1 MNHEY and CDR2 SVGAGI. The length of the CDR3 is 14 residues. The CDR3 DNA is TGTGCCAGCAGGTGGACAGGGAAAAATTCACCCCTCCACTTT. Translation gives CASRWTGKNSPLHF.

The chain has TRBV7-2 and TRBJ2-7, with a possible D match to TRBD1 (6 bases). The germline V gene has CDR1 SGHTA and CDR2 FQGNSA. The CDR3 is 13 residues long. Trimming took 4 bases from V and 5 from J, leaving 12 bases between them. The CDR3 protein is CASSSLQGNEQYF. The CDR3 bases are TGTGCCAGCAGCTCCTTACAGGGTAACGAGCAGTACTTC.

The J gene is TRBJ1-1, the V gene TRBV30; D uncertain. Trimming cost V 2 bases and J 3 bases, with 16 bases left between them. The CDR3 loop spans 15 amino acids. The germline V gene encodes CDR1 GTSNPN and CDR2 SVGIG (reference sequence). CDR3 bases: TGTGCCTGGAGTTCGGAAGGCCAGTTGCACACTGAAGCTTTCTTT. This encodes CAWSSEGQLHTEAFF.

This chain uses TRBV6-1 with TRBJ2-7; D remains ambiguous. CDR3 size: 11 residues. Germline assignment: CDR1 MNHNS and CDR2 SASEGT. CDR3 in DNA: TGTGCCAGCAGTGAAGGGGTTGGGGTAACAGTC. As protein: CASSEGVGVTV.

Comment on this clone: This may be a read error, as it is one base from a much larger clone. The same CDR3 is also encoded by other DNA sequences in this sample. The V call is TRBV30, the J call TRBJ1-1; D is perhaps TRBD1 (5 bases). Germline CDR1 and CDR2: GTSNPN and SVGIG (reference sequence). V shed 0 bases and J shed 1 base, with 6 bases lying between them. The CDR3 runs to 13 residues. CDR3 bases: TGTGCCTGGAGTGTCGGGGGGAACACTGAAGCTTTCTTT. It specifies CAWSVGGNTEAFF.

The chain couples TRBV4-1 to TRBJ2-1, with TRBD2 matching 10 bases. V was clipped by 5 bases and J by 0 bases; unmatched bases: 4. The germline CDR1 and CDR2 sequences are MGHRA and YSYEKL. The CDR3 contains 16 residues. DNA of the CDR3: TGCGCCAGCAGCATTCCTAGCGGGAGCTCCTACAATGAGCAGTTCTTC. As protein: CASSIPSGSSYNEQFF.

The chain links TRBV13 to TRBJ2-3; D call uncertain. Trimming removed 0 bases from V and 1 base from J, with 5 bases in between. Germline CDR1 reads PRHDT; CDR2 reads FYEKMQ (reference sequence). The CDR3 length is 14 residues. The CDR3 nucleotides are TGTGCCAGCAGCTTAGGCCGGGGCACAGATACGCAGTATTTT. Translated: CASSLGRGTDTQYF.

The V gene is TRBV7-8, the J gene TRBJ1-5; no firm D call. The CDR3 runs to 15 residues. Per the germline V gene, CDR1 is SGHVS and CDR2 is FQNEAQ. V lost 2 bases to trimming and J lost 0 bases, with 8 bases between them. The CDR3 reads CASSLMRGSNQPQHF. The CDR3 DNA is TGTGCCAGCAGCTTAATGCGGGGTAGCAATCAGCCCCAGCATTTT. The whole variable domain, filled in from reference TRBV7-8 and TRBJ1-5, reads GAGVSQSPRYKVAKRGQDVALRCDPISGHVSLFWYQQALGQGPEFLTYFQNEAQLDKSGLPSDRFFAERPEGSVSTLKIQRTQQEDSAVYLCASSLMRGSNQPQHFGDGTRLSIL.

The chain joins TRBV6-6 to TRBJ2-6, with TRBD1 as a possible D gene (6 bases). V lost 6 bases and J lost 4, with 13 bases in between. Germline CDR1 reads MNHNY; CDR2 reads SVGAGI (reference sequence). This CDR3 comprises 15 residues. The CDR3 spells CASRPGEWGANVLTF. CDR3 bases: TGTGCCAGCAGACCAGGGGAGTGGGGGGCCAACGTCCTGACTTTC.

This clone was seen a single time. V is TRBV5-1 and J is TRBJ2-7; D not certain. V was pared by 0 bases and J by 6 bases, with 10 bases between. There are 13 residues in the CDR3. CDR1 is SGHRS, CDR2 YFSETQ, per germline. The CDR3 DNA is TGCGCCAGCAGCTTGGAAGGGTGGGCCGAGCAGTACGTC. This gives the protein CASSLEGWAEQYV.

The chain uses TRBV6-5 and TRBJ1-1, with a tentative D call TRBD1 (5 bases). There are 11 residues in the CDR3. The V gene lost 8 bases and the J gene lost 10 bases, with 14 bases spanning the gap. From germline, CDR1 is MNHEY and CDR2 SVGAGI. The CDR3, as DNA: TGTGCCAGCCAAATGGGACTTGTAGCTTTCTTT. It specifies CASQMGLVAFF.

V gene TRBV30 combines with J gene TRBJ1-1, with D perhaps TRBD1 (6 bases). CDR1 and CDR2 from the germline V gene are GTSNPN and SVGIG (reference sequence). The CDR3 is 13 residues long. V was shortened by 2 bases and J by 3 bases, with 10 bases between the two germline ends. The CDR3 region has the DNA TGTGCCTGGAGTTGGGGGGGGCACACTGAAGCTTTCTTT. Encoded protein: CAWSWGGHTEAFF.

Worth noting for this clone: Other DNA sequences in this specimen translate into the identical CDR3. V usage is TRBV25-1 and J usage is TRBJ2-5; D gene ambiguous. In germline, CDR1 is MGHDK, CDR2 SYGVNS. The V and J ends lost 4 bases and 2 bases respectively, with 2 bases between them. The CDR3 covers 11 residues. For the CDR3, the DNA is TGTGCCAGCAGTGGACAAGAGACCCAGTACTTC. This codes for CASSGQETQYF.

V gene TRBV28 combines with J gene TRBJ1-5, with 8 positions matching TRBD1. The CDR3 extends over 14 amino acids. The germline V gene has CDR1 MDHEN and CDR2 SYDVKM. The V segment lost 3 bases and the J segment 6 bases; nucleotides outside the gene matches: 4. The CDR3 loop is CASSLDRAGQPQHF. The CDR3 nucleotides read TGTGCCAGCAGTTTGGACAGGGCAGGTCAGCCCCAGCATTTT.

The CDR3: CAWSVGTLGNQPQHF. The CDR3 DNA reads as TGTGCCTGGAGTGTTGGGACGCTTGGCAATCAGCCCCAGCATTTT. The chain links TRBV30 to TRBJ1-5; D possibly corresponds to TRBD1 (5 bases). This CDR3 has 15 amino acids. Germline CDR1 reads GTSNPN; CDR2 reads SVGIG (reference sequence). V lost 0 bases and J lost 2, with 11 bases in between.

The chain is built from TRBV10-2 and TRBJ2-3, with D uncertain. This CDR3 region has 15 residues. Trimming took 4 bases from V and 3 from J, leaving 14 bases between them. CDR1 is WSHSY and CDR2 is SAAADI in the germline V gene. For the CDR3, the DNA is TGCGCCAGCAGTGTTCAAGAAGGTATGACAGATACGCAGTATTTT. Amino acids: CASSVQEGMTDTQYF.

The chain carries TRBV30 and TRBJ1-2; D remains ambiguous. The V end was cut by 0 bases, the J end by 4 bases, with 9 bases between. Germline V lookup: CDR1 GTSNPN, CDR2 SVGIG (reference sequence). The CDR3 spans 13 residues. The CDR3 DNA reads TGTGCCTGGAGTGTTTCCACGGGCTATGGCTACACCTTC. Encoded protein: CAWSVSTGYGYTF.